This T cell receptor (beta chain) was identified in a study of T cell changes during pregnancy in multiple sclerosis. Trimming pared 4 bases from V and 6 bases from J, leaving 13 bases between. The CDR3 length is 14 residues. Germline V gene data show CDR1 as LGHNA and CDR2 as YNFKEQ. Here immunoSEQ multiplex PCR was the method, and the copy in TCRdb shows in-frame clones only, minus some. This sample yields around 70,000 clones, of which around 94% are seen a single time; 0.58% belongs to the top ten. Sequenced here: peripheral blood, sampled in the third trimester of pregnancy. The clonotype was recovered from a female donor with multiple sclerosis, enrolled in a pregnancy study. V and J are TRBV4-2 and TRBJ1-5; maybe TRBD1 (6 bases). The DNA for the CDR3 is TGTGCCAGCAGCCCCCACAGGGATGCTCAGCCCCAGCATTTT. As protein: CASSPHRDAQPQHF.